Following are 19 T cell receptor beta chains from one sample sequenced in a study of control samples from healthy donors and cancer patients (TCRdb year 2020). Libraries were built with the immunoSEQ multiplex PCR assay. Sourced from immuneACCESS, this table was stored by TCRdb with only in-frame sequences that have V and J called. A share of the clones is absent; for the studies checked, an unresolved V gene accounts for under half, and the remainder has no known explanation. The sample table contains over 100,000 clones; only one count was recorded for 88% of them. The ten largest make up around 3.3% of the sample. Material: blood. The receptor set was obtained from a man in his forties in good health.

The CDR3 sequence: CASGLVMSGNTEAFF. DNA of the CDR3: TGTGCTAGTGGTTTGGTAATGTCGGGGAACACTGAAGCTTTCTTT. The chain joins TRBV12-5 to TRBJ1-1; no reliable D call. The V gene lost 0 bases and the J gene lost 1 base, with 9 bases spanning the gap. The CDR3 spans 15 residues. From germline, CDR1 is LGHNT and CDR2 FRNRAP.

V usage is TRBV21-1 and J usage is TRBJ2-5. TRBV21-1 is listed as a pseudogene. This CDR3 comprises 10 residues. The CDR3 reads CASSQETQYF. CDR3 in DNA: TGTGCCAGCAGCCAAGAGACCCAGTACTTC.

There are a few counts of this clone. The chain is built from TRBV6-2 or TRBV6-3 and TRBJ1-3, with unresolved D. The CDR3 covers 16 residues. Germline V gene lookup returns CDR1 MNHEY and CDR2 SVGEGT. V lost 2 bases and J lost 3, with 14 bases in between. The CDR3 sequence is CASSYEAEGLGNTIYF. CDR3 nucleotide sequence: TGTGCCAGCAGTTACGAAGCTGAGGGCCTTGGAAACACCATATATTTT.

This chain links TRBV5-6 with TRBJ2-3, with 7 positions matching TRBD2. The CDR3 is made up of 17 amino acids. Trimming removed 0 bases from V and 0 bases from J; junction bases left unmatched: 7. The germline CDR1 and CDR2 sequences are SGHDT and YYEEEE. Written as DNA, the CDR3 is TGTGCCAGCAGCTTGGAGCGGGGCTTTTCTAGCACAGATACGCAGTATTTT. Amino acids: CASSLERGFSSTDTQYF.

There are a few counts of this clone. The chain combines TRBV5-4 with TRBJ2-2; either TRBD1 or TRBD2 may fit D (5 bases each). CDR1 is SGHNT and CDR2 is YYREEE in the germline V gene (reference sequence). CDR3 length equals 16 residues. Between the trimmed V and J ends, which lost 5 bases and 1 base, there was a span of 15 bases. CDR3 residues: CASRRLGAGNTGELFF. CDR3 coding DNA: TGTGCCAGCAGGCGCCTCGGGGCAGGGAACACCGGGGAGCTGTTTTTT. Drawing the rest from reference TRBV5-4 and TRBJ2-2, the complete variable domain is ETGVTQSPTHLIKTRGQQVTLRCSSQSGHNTVSWYQQALGQGPQFIFQYYREEENGRGNFPPRFSGLQFPNYSSELNVNALELDDSALYLCASRRLGAGNTGELFFGEGSRLTVL.

Only one count was recorded for this clone. CDR3 in amino acids: CASRKTYEQYF. The CDR3 DNA is TGCGCCAGCAGAAAAACCTACGAGCAGTACTTC. V and J are TRBV5-1 and TRBJ2-7, with D uncertain. CDR1 is SGHRS, CDR2 YFSETQ, per germline. The CDR3 runs to 11 residues. Trimming took off 5 bases at V and 2 bases at J, with 5 bases between the two ends.

The sample holds one count of this clone. J is TRBJ2-1 and V is TRBV6-4; 7 bases align to TRBD2. CDR3 length: 14 residues. Looked up from germline, CDR1 is MRHNA and CDR2 is SNTAGT. After removal of 2 bases from V and 2 bases from J, the junction contained 0 bases not matched to a gene. The CDR3 region is CASSDGGAYNEQFF. For the CDR3, the DNA is TGTGCCAGCAGTGACGGGGGGGCCTACAATGAGCAGTTCTTC.

The chain carries TRBV5-5 and TRBJ2-4; no firm D call. The CDR3 extends over 13 amino acids. The V gene's germline CDR1 is SGHKS and CDR2 YYEKEE (reference sequence). V lost 2 bases and J lost 8, with 11 bases in between. This chain's CDR3 is CASSFQMGDIQYF. Written as DNA, the CDR3 is TGTGCCAGCAGCTTCCAAATGGGCGACATTCAGTACTTC.

The rearrangement uses TRBV10-2 and TRBJ2-1; 7 positions match TRBD1. Germline loops: CDR1 WSHSY, CDR2 SAAADI. The CDR3 runs to 13 residues. The trim removed 7 bases at V and 10 bases at J, leaving 10 bases unmatched. The CDR3 DNA sequence: TGCGCCAGCACCGTAGACAGGGTCGGAGAGCAGTTCTTC. It is translated as CASTVDRVGEQFF.

CDR3 nucleotides: TGTGCCAGCAGCTTAGTTATTCGGGGGCACTCTGGAAACACCATATATTTT. Amino acid sequence: CASSLVIRGHSGNTIYF. The V and J genes are TRBV7-9 and TRBJ1-3, with a tentative D call TRBD1 (6 bases). Germline assignment: CDR1 SEHNR and CDR2 FQNEAQ (reference sequence). The CDR3 consists of 17 residues. V gave up 1 base and J gave up 0 bases, with 13 bases separating them.

The chain joins TRBV30 to TRBJ1-6; the D gene is possibly TRBD1 (5 bases). CDR3 length: 14 residues. Germline CDR1 is GTSNPN and CDR2 is SVGIG (reference sequence). V was clipped by 1 base and J by 9 bases, with 13 bases between them. The CDR3 protein is CAWSGAGGGSPLHF. As DNA, the CDR3 is TGTGCCTGGAGTGGGGCCGGGGGAGGTTCACCCCTCCACTTT.

This chain links TRBV11-3 with TRBJ1-5; weak D call: TRBD1 (6 bases). The CDR3 extends over 15 amino acids. The germline gives CDR1 SGHNT, CDR2 YENEEA. Trimming removed 2 bases at V and 4 bases at J, with 12 bases between. CDR3 DNA: TGTGCCAGCAGCTTAACGGGACACGGAAATCAGCCCCAGCATTTT. Amino acids: CASSLTGHGNQPQHF.

The rearrangement uses TRBV12-3 or TRBV12-4 and TRBJ1-2; 8 positions match TRBD1. This CDR3 contains 12 residues. V was clipped by 5 bases and J by 8 bases; unmatched bases: 4. In DNA form, the CDR3 reads TGTGCCAGCAGTCAGGGGGCGCGGGGCTACACCTTC. It translates to CASSQGARGYTF.

The rearrangement uses TRBV11-2 and TRBJ2-3; D unresolved. Trimming pared 4 bases from V and 2 bases from J, leaving 1 base between. The germline V gene has CDR1 SGHAT and CDR2 FQNNGV. This CDR3 has 11 residues. The CDR3 DNA sequence: TGTGCCAGCAGCTCCACAGATACGCAGTATTTT. Amino acid sequence: CASSSTDTQYF.

This chain connects TRBV6-1 to TRBJ1-5, with 7 bases lining up with TRBD1. Per germline, CDR1 MNHNS and CDR2 SASEGT. Losses at the gene ends were 4 bases for V and 0 bases for J; bases not matched to a gene: 15. This CDR3 region has 19 residues. CDR3 in amino acids: CASSGVLGQLEYSNQPQHF. CDR3 DNA sequence: TGTGCCAGCAGTGGAGTCTTGGGACAGCTAGAATATAGCAATCAGCCCCAGCATTTT.

This rearrangement joins TRBV3-1 (or the pseudogene TRBV3-2) to TRBJ2-5, with 8 bases fitting TRBD2. Looked up from germline, CDR1 is LGHDT and CDR2 is YNNKEL (reference sequence). This CDR3 has 15 amino acids. J gave up 5 bases and V 1 base, and 6 bases lay outside the gene matches. CDR3 protein: CASSQGGTSSETQYF. The CDR3 region has the DNA TGTGCCAGCAGCCAAGGCGGGACTAGTAGTGAGACCCAGTACTTC.

The V and J genes are TRBV18 and TRBJ1-5; a weak D match, TRBD1 (5 bases). CDR1 and CDR2 from the germline V gene are KGHSH and LQKENI. Trimming took off 5 bases at V and 1 base at J, with 12 bases between the two ends. CDR3 length equals 15 residues. Here the CDR3 reads CASSENQGSNQPQHF. The DNA of the CDR3 is TGTGCCAGCTCAGAAAATCAGGGAAGCAATCAGCCCCAGCATTTT. Full variable domain (remainder filled in from reference TRBV18 and TRBJ1-5): NAGVMQNPRHLVRRRGQEARLRCSPMKGHSHVYWYRQLPEEGLKFMVYLQKENIIDESGMPKERFSAEFPKEGPSILRIQQVVRGDSAAYFCASSENQGSNQPQHFGDGTRLSIL.

This clone has just a few counts. DNA of the CDR3: TGTGCCAGCAGCCCCCGGACAGGCCGACGAGCTTTCTTT. This codes for CASSPRTGRRAFF. J is TRBJ1-1 and V is TRBV9; 7 nucleotides align to TRBD1. The CDR3 runs 13 residues. In germline, CDR1 is SGDLS, CDR2 YYNGEE. Trimming removed 4 bases from V and 10 bases from J; junction bases left unmatched: 10.

The chain uses TRBV6-4 and TRBJ2-1; D possibly corresponds to TRBD2 (6 bases). CDR3 length: 13 amino acids. V dropped 4 bases and J dropped 8 bases, with 12 bases sitting between them. Germline V lookup: CDR1 MRHNA, CDR2 SNTAGT. CDR3 in DNA: TGTGCCAGCAGTGCGACTAGTATCCATGAGCAGTTCTTC. Translating it yields CASSATSIHEQFF.